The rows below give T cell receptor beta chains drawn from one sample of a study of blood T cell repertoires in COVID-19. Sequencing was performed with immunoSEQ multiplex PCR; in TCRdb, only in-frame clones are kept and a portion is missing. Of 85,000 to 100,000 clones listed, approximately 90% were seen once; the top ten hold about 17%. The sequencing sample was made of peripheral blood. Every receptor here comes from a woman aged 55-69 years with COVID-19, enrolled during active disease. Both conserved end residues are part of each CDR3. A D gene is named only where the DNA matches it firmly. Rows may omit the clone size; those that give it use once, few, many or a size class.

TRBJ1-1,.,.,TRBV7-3,CASSLQGRDTEAFF,TGTGCCAGCAGCTTACAGGGGAGGGACACTGAAGCTTTCTTT
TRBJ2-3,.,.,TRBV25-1,CASSAPRTVTDTQYF,TGTGCCAGCAGTGCGCCTAGGACAGTCACAGATACGCAGTATTTT
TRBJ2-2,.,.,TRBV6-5,CASSWGGANTGELFF,TGTGCCAGCAGTTGGGGGGGCGCGAACACCGGGGAGCTGTTTTTT
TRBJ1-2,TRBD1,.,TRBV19,CASARAGGANYGYTF,TGTGCCAGTGCTAGGGCAGGGGGCGCCAACTATGGCTACACCTTC
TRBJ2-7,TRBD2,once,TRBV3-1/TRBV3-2,CASSRGLADYYEQYF,TGTGCCAGCAGCCGGGGACTAGCGGACTATTACGAGCAGTACTTC
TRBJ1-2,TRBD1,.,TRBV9,CASSVATGVDYGYTF,TGTGCCAGCAGCGTAGCTACAGGGGTTGACTATGGCTACACCTTC
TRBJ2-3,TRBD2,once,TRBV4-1,CASSYSGLGGTDTQYF,TGCGCCAGCAGTTATTCGGGACTAGGGGGGACAGATACGCAGTATTTT
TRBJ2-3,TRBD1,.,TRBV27,CASRKTGLGTQYF,TGTGCCAGCAGAAAGACAGGGCTAGGTACGCAGTATTTT
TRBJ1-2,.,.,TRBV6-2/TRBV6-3,CASSYLGAGYGYTF,TGTGCCAGCAGTTATCTGGGGGCCGGCTATGGCTACACCTTC
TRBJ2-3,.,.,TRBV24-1,CATSDLWGRGQYF,TGTGCCACCAGTGATTTGTGGGGGCGAGGGCAGTATTTT
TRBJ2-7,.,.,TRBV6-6,CASTVLGVDEQYF,TGTGCCAGCACTGTATTAGGGGTGGACGAGCAGTACTTC
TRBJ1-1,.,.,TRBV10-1,CASSDGGRDTEAFF,TGCGCCAGCAGTGACGGAGGGCGCGACACTGAAGCTTTCTTT
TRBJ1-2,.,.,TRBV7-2,CASSTGVNYGYTF,TGTGCCAGCAGTACAGGTGTAAACTATGGCTACACCTTC
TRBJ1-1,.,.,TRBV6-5,CASRVLGTVITEAFF,TGTGCCAGCAGAGTACTGGGTACAGTCATCACTGAAGCTTTCTTT
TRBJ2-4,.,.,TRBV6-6,CASSYRTDLAKNIQYF,TGTGCCAGCAGTTACCGGACAGACTTAGCCAAAAACATTCAGTACTTC
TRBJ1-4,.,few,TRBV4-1,CASSTRDTSNEKLFF,TGCGCCAGCAGCACCCGGGACACGTCTAATGAAAAACTGTTTTTT
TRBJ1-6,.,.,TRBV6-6,CASSYRGSRDSPLHF,TGTGCCAGCAGTTACCGTGGCTCACGGGATTCACCCCTCCACTTT
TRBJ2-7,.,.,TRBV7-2,CASSLVGTHSSYEQYF,TGTGCCAGCAGCTTAGTTGGGACACATAGCTCCTACGAGCAGTACTTC
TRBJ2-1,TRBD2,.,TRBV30,CALHSTSGGLGNEQFF,TGTGCCCTCCACTCCACTAGCGGGGGCCTTGGGAATGAGCAGTTCTTC
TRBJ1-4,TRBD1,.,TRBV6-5,CASSPTGLNEKLFF,TGTGCCAGCAGCCCGACAGGGTTGAATGAAAAACTGTTTTTT
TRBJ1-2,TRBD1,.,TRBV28,CASSTGTDGYTF,TGTGCCAGCAGTACCGGGACAGATGGCTACACCTTC
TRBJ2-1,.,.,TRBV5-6,CASSSDTYNEQFF,TGTGCCAGCAGCTCGGACACGTACAATGAGCAGTTCTTC
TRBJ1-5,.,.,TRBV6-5,CASSYSGGVDQPQHF,TGTGCCAGCAGTTACTCTGGGGGGGTAGATCAGCCCCAGCATTTT
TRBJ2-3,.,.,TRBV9,CASSGLPGLADTQYF,TGTGCCAGCAGCGGACTACCCGGGTTAGCAGATACGCAGTATTTT
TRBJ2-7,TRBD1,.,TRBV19,CASSGTGGAPYEQYF,TGTGCCAGTAGTGGTACAGGGGGCGCCCCCTACGAGCAGTACTTC
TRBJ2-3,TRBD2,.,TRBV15,CATSRDGLAAITDTQYF,TGTGCCACCAGCAGAGACGGACTAGCGGCGATCACAGATACGCAGTATTTT
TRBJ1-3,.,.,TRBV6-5,CASSYSDGVAGNTIYF,TGTGCCAGCAGTTACTCAGACGGGGTGGCTGGAAACACCATATATTTT
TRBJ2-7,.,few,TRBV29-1,CSVAQGLYEQYF,TGCAGCGTTGCTCAGGGCCTATACGAGCAGTACTTC
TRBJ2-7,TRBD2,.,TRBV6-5,CASRLSGGLYEQYF,TGTGCCAGCAGACTCAGCGGGGGCCTCTACGAGCAGTACTTC
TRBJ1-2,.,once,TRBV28,CASRPTVRVYGYTF,TGTGCCAGCAGGCCGACAGTTAGAGTCTATGGCTACACCTTC
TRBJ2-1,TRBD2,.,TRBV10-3,CAILKSGGVLNEQFF,TGTGCCATCTTAAAAAGCGGGGGGGTCCTCAATGAGCAGTTCTTC
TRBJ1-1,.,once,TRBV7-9,CASSTAAGENTEAFF,TGTGCCAGCAGCACCGCAGCCGGGGAAAACACTGAAGCTTTCTTT
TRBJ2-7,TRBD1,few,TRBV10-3,CAISERTGGTEQYF,TGTGCCATCAGTGAGAGGACAGGGGGGACCGAGCAGTACTTC
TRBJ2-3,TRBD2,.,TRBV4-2,CASSHPGGASGSDTQYF,TGTGCCAGCAGCCATCCGGGGGGGGCCTCTGGGTCAGATACGCAGTATTTT